One T cell receptor beta chain is described in this entry. The data were produced by immunoSEQ multiplex PCR, yet TCRdb's version contains in-frame clones alone and is incomplete. The table records some 120,000 clones, 90% of them present only once. The data were obtained in a study of control samples from healthy donors and cancer patients. CDR1 is ENHRY, CDR2 SYGVKD, per germline. Trimming shortened V by 7 bases and J by 0 bases, and 8 bases separated the two germline ends. CDR3 length: 13 amino acids. The chain employs TRBV10-3 and TRBJ2-3, with unresolved D. The sample comprised blood. This sequence originates from a man between 18 and 29 years old in good health. The CDR3 coding sequence is TGTGCCATCAACGGTGGGAGCACAGATACGCAGTATTTT. Protein sequence: CAINGGSTDTQYF.